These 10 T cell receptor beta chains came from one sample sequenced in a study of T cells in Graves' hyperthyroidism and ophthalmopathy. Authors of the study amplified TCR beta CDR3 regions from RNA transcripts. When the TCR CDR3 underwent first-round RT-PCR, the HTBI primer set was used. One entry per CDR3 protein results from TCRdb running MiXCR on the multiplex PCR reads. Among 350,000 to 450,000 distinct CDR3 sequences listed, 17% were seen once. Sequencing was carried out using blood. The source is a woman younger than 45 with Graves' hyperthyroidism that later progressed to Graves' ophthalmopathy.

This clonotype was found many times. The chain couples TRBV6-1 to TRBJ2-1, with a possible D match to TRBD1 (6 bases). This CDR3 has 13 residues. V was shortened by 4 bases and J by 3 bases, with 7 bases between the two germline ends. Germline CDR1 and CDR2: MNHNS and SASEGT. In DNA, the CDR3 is TGTGCCAGCAGTGCCAGGGGCTACAATGAGCAGTTCTTC. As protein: CASSARGYNEQFF.

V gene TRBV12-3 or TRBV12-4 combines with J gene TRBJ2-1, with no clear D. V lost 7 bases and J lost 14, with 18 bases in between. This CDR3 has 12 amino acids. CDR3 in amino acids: CASTESLEEKFF. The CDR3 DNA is TGTGCCAGCACCGAATCATTAGAGGAAAAGTTCTTC.

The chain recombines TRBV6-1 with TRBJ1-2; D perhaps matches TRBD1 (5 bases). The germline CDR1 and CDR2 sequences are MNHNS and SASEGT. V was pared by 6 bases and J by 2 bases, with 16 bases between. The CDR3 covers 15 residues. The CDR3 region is CASSDAGRENYGYTF. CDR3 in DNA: TGTGCCAGCAGCGACGCGGGCAGGGAGAACTATGGCTACACCTTC.

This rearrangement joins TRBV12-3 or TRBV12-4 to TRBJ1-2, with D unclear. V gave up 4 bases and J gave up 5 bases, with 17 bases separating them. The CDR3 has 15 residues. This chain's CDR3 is CASSSRARTIYGYTF. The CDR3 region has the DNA TGTGCCAGCAGTTCGAGGGCCAGGACGATATATGGCTACACCTTC.

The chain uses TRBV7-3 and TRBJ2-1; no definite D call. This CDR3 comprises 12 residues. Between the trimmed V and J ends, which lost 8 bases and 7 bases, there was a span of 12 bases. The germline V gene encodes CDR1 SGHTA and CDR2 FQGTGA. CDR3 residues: CASGTSQNEQFF. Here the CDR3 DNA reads TGTGCCAGCGGCACCTCTCAAAATGAGCAGTTCTTC.

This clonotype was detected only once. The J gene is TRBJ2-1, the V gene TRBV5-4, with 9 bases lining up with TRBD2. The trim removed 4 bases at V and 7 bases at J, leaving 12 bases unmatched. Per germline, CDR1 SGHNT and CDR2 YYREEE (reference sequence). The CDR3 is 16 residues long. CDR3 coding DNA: TGTGCCAGCAGCGGGGCAGCGGGGGGCCTTATTAATGAGCAGTTCTTC. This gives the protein CASSGAAGGLINEQFF.

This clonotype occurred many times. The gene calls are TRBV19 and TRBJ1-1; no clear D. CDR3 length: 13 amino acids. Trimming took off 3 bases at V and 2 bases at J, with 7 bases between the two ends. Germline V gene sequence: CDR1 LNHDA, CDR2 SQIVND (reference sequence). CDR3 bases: TGTGCCAGTAGTATTTCCAGCAACACTGAAGCTTTCTTT. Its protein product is CASSISSNTEAFF.

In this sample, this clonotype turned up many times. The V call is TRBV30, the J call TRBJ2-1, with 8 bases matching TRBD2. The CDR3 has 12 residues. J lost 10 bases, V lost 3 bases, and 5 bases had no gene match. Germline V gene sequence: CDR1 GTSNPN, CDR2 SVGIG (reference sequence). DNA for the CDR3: TGTGCCTGGAGCGGAATAGCGGGGGAGCAGTTCTTC. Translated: CAWSGIAGEQFF.

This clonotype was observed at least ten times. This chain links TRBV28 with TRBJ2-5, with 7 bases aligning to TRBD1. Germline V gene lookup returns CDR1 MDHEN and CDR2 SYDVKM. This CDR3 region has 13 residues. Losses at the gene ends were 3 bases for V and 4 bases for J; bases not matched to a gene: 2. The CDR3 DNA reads TGTGCCAGCAGTTTCAACAGGGGAGAGACCCAGTACTTC. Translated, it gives CASSFNRGETQYF.

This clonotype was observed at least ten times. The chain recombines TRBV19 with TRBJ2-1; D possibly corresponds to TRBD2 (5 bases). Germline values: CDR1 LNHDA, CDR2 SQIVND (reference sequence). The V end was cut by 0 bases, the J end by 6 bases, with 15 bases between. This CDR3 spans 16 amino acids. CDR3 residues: CASSIDQLAGPNEQFF. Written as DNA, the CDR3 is TGTGCCAGTAGTATAGATCAGCTAGCAGGTCCCAATGAGCAGTTCTTC.